The 14 T cell receptor beta chains reported below all come from one sample, sequenced in a study of technical replicates of blood from a few donors. Some clones are missing from TCRdb's copy, which holds only in-frame ones; the method was immunoSEQ multiplex PCR. This repertoire shows some 87,000 clones, about nine tenths found once; its top ten account for about 0.4%. Sequencing input: T cells isolated from PBMCs. These receptors were taken from a human donor in good health.

This clone is a singleton in its sample. The chain employs TRBV14 and TRBJ2-7, with D unresolved. The germline V and J ends were trimmed by 3 bases and 1 base, with 7 bases remaining between them. The CDR3 contains 13 residues. The germline V gene encodes CDR1 SGHDN and CDR2 FVKESK. DNA of the CDR3: TGTGCCAGCAGCCATCCCAATTCCTACGAGCAGTACTTC. Translating gives CASSHPNSYEQYF.

This rearrangement joins TRBV4-1 to TRBJ2-7; the match to TRBD1 covers 11 bases. The CDR3 contains 17 residues. CDR1 MGHRA and CDR2 YSYEKL come from the germline V gene. Trimming removed 4 bases from V and 0 bases from J; junction bases left unmatched: 8. For the CDR3, the DNA is TGCGCCAGCAGCCTGGGACAGGGGGTTTCTAGCTCCTACGAGCAGTACTTC. It codes for CASSLGQGVSSSYEQYF.

This chain joins TRBV7-9 and TRBJ2-7, with 7 bases lining up with TRBD1. V shed 5 bases and J 2 bases; nucleotides not matched to a gene: 6. CDR1 and CDR2 (germline): SEHNR, FQNEAQ (reference sequence). There are 14 residues in the CDR3. The CDR3 nucleotides read TGTGCCAGCAGCCCCGACGGACAGGCCTACGAGCAGTACTTC. Protein: CASSPDGQAYEQYF. The variable domain in full, with the rest retrieved from reference TRBV7-9 and TRBJ2-7, is DTGVSQNPRHKITKRGQNVTFRCDPISEHNRLYWYRQTLGQGPEFLTYFQNEAQLEKSRLLSDRFSAERPKGSFSTLEIQRTEQGDSAMYLCASSPDGQAYEQYFGPGTRLTVT.

This clone appeared a few times. This chain links TRBV27 with TRBJ2-7; D is ambiguous. The CDR3 spans 12 residues. V was cut by 8 bases and J by 2 bases, with 10 bases left in between. Germline values: CDR1 MNHEY, CDR2 SMNVEV (reference sequence). CDR3 coding DNA: TGTGCCAGCCGGGTGAGTCCCTACGAGCAGTACTTC. Its translation is CASRVSPYEQYF.

This clone was found once. The CDR3 nucleotides read TGTGCCTGGAGGGGTCCGGGAGGGCCCGGTGAGCAGTTCTTC. Amino acids: CAWRGPGGPGEQFF. This chain joins TRBV30 and TRBJ2-1; 8 positions match TRBD2. This CDR3 spans 14 amino acids. The germline V gene has CDR1 GTSNPN and CDR2 SVGIG (reference sequence). The V gene end was trimmed by 3 bases and the J gene end by 9 bases; junction bases not matched to a gene: 10. Supplemented by reference TRBV30 and TRBJ2-1, the full variable domain reads SQTIHQWPATLVQPVGSPLSLECTVEGTSNPNLYWYRQAAGRGLQLLFYSVGIGQISSEVPQNLSASRPQDRQFILSSKKLLLSDSGFYLCAWRGPGGPGEQFFGPGTRLTVL.

The V and J genes are TRBV4-2 and TRBJ1-5, with D maybe TRBD1 (5 bases). Germline V gene data show CDR1 as LGHNA and CDR2 as YNFKEQ. Trimming stripped 0 bases from V and 0 bases from J, with 15 bases between. The CDR3 consists of 18 residues. The DNA of the CDR3 is TGTGCCAGCAGCCAAGAATCAACGGGACTTTATAGCAATCAGCCCCAGCATTTT. Amino acids: CASSQESTGLYSNQPQHF.

The rearrangement joins TRBV7-2 to TRBJ2-7, with 7 positions matching TRBD1. The CDR3 spans 15 residues. J gave up 5 bases and V 4 bases, and 11 bases lay outside the gene matches. Germline V CDR1 and CDR2: SGHTA, FQGNSA. Here the CDR3 DNA reads TGTGCCAGCAGCTCAGCAAGGGGGCGCGGCAACGAGCAGTACTTC. This sequence encodes CASSSARGRGNEQYF. Drawing the rest from reference TRBV7-2 and TRBJ2-7, the complete variable domain is GAGVSQSPSNKVTEKGKDVELRCDPISGHTALYWYRQSLGQGLEFLIYFQGNSAPDKSGLPSDRFSAERTGGSVSTLTIQRTQQEDSAVYLCASSSARGRGNEQYFGPGTRLTVT.

This chain uses TRBV27 with TRBJ2-2; 10 bases fit TRBD1. CDR1 and CDR2 (germline): MNHEY, SMNVEV (reference sequence). The J segment lost 6 bases and the V segment lost 8 bases, leaving 6 bases of the junction unmatched. The CDR3 sequence is 14 residues long. The DNA of the CDR3 is TGTGCCAGCGTAACGACAGGGGGCTCCGGGGAGCTGTTTTTT. This sequence encodes CASVTTGGSGELFF.

In this sample, this clone turned up a few times. This chain connects TRBV10-3 to TRBJ1-1; 7 bases match TRBD1. The J segment lost 3 bases and the V segment lost 7 bases, leaving 5 bases of the junction unmatched. The germline V gene encodes CDR1 ENHRY and CDR2 SYGVKD. The CDR3 extends over 13 amino acids. As DNA, the CDR3 is TGTGCCATCATGGACAGGTGGGACACTGAAGCTTTCTTT. Translated, it gives CAIMDRWDTEAFF.

The chain uses TRBV28 and TRBJ2-3; 9 nucleotides agree with TRBD2. The CDR3 has 16 amino acids. The J segment lost 4 bases and the V segment lost 3 bases, leaving 8 bases of the junction unmatched. The germline gives CDR1 MDHEN, CDR2 SYDVKM. The CDR3 is CASSFDLEREADTQYF. The DNA of the CDR3 is TGTGCCAGCAGTTTTGACCTAGAGCGGGAGGCAGATACGCAGTATTTT.

V is TRBV18 and J is TRBJ2-7, with 7 bases aligning to TRBD1. The germline V gene has CDR1 KGHSH and CDR2 LQKENI. The CDR3 is 15 amino acids. Trimming removed 4 bases from V and 0 bases from J; junction bases left unmatched: 6. CDR3 coding DNA: TGTGCCAGCTCACAGACGACAGGGATCTCCTACGAGCAGTACTTC. It is translated as CASSQTTGISYEQYF.

The chain has TRBV15 and TRBJ2-7, with 9 bases fitting TRBD2. V was clipped by 0 bases and J by 1 base; unmatched bases: 7. CDR1 is LNHNV and CDR2 is YYDKDF in the germline V gene (reference sequence). The CDR3 contains 17 residues. In nucleotides, the CDR3 is TGTGCCACCAGCAGAGATCCTTTTCTAGCGGGGTCCTACGAGCAGTACTTC. Translation: CATSRDPFLAGSYEQYF.

The chain links TRBV6-1 to TRBJ2-2; 7 nucleotides agree with TRBD1. The CDR3 spans 15 residues. The germline V gene has CDR1 MNHNS and CDR2 SASEGT. The V and J ends lost 6 bases and 1 base, in that order; junction bases with no gene match: 5. The CDR3 spells CASSLRQGNTGELFF. The DNA of the CDR3 is TGTGCCAGCAGCCTTCGACAGGGGAACACCGGGGAGCTGTTTTTT.

The chain has TRBV9 and TRBJ2-5; D may be TRBD1 (6 bases). Germline V gene sequence: CDR1 SGDLS, CDR2 YYNGEE. This CDR3 is built from 16 residues. With 4 bases removed from V and 7 bases from J, the gap between germline ends came to 23 bases. CDR3 residues: CASSFYRDTGYGTQYF. Here the CDR3 DNA reads TGTGCCAGCAGCTTTTACCGGGACACTGGCTATGGGACCCAGTACTTC.